This T cell receptor beta chain was recorded in a study of identical twins. Trimming removed 2 bases at V and 2 bases at J, with 15 bases between. Germline V gene data show CDR1 as DFQATT and CDR2 as SNEGSKA (reference sequence). This CDR3 is built from 15 residues. MiXCR, run by TCRdb on the 5' RACE reads, gives a single entry per CDR3 protein. The table records about 1.7 million distinct CDR3 sequences, under 35% of them present only once. About this clonotype itself: What it binds is not known.

Whole-study findings and limits: Partly confounded zero-insertion analyses could result from invariant MAIT and iNKT cells. Out-of-frame TCR alpha sharing in monozygotic twins exceeded recombination model predictions. Abundant beta clonotypes from cord blood had fewer insertions, unlike memory repertoires, which showed none.

The sequence was collected from a newborn girl in good health. The V and J genes are TRBV20-1 and TRBJ2-5; TRBD1 is a possible D gene (5 bases). The source material was cord blood. CDR3 nucleotides: TGCAGTGCTAGACCCCGACAGTACCTTCAAGAGACCCAGTACTTC. Its protein product is CSARPRQYLQETQYF.